Below, 27 T cell receptor beta chains from the same sample are listed, as sequenced in a study of metastatic and nonmetastatic thyroid tumors. Thyroid surgery was performed in patients who had received no treatment beforehand. MiXCR reprocessed the PCR reads for TCRdb. The data contain about 14,000 clones, more than 20% of them singletons. The sequencing sample was made of blood. These receptors all stem from a female donor with papillary thyroid cancer or a benign thyroid nodule (not recorded which). Some clones in this sample may be carry-over from other donors' samples.

By frequency in the sample, this clone is medium-sized (0.01 to 0.1%). At one end, the junction sequence differs from germline, possibly due to a read error. V usage is TRBV6-5 and J usage is TRBJ2-3; 13 bases are shared with TRBD2. The length of the CDR3 is 18 residues. Germline assignment: CDR1 MNHEY and CDR2 SVGAGI. DNA of the CDR3: TGTGCCAGCAGTGACTCACAAGGACTAGCGGGGGTTGGAGATACGCAGTATTTT. Protein product: CASSDSQGLAGVGDTQYF.

This clone is labeled medium-sized. This CDR3 is also generated by other DNA sequences in the sample. The V gene is TRBV24-1, the J gene TRBJ1-1; D is uncertain. Between the trimmed V and J ends, which lost 5 bases and 2 bases, there was a span of 5 bases. The CDR3 sequence is 12 residues long. The germline V gene encodes CDR1 KGHDR and CDR2 SFDVKD. CDR3 sequence reads: CATSGPNTEAFF. The CDR3 coding sequence is TGTGCCACCAGTGGACCTAACACTGAAGCTTTCTTT.

This clone was seen a few times. The chain joins TRBV2 to TRBJ2-1; D is perhaps TRBD2 (7 bases). The CDR3 covers 12 residues. Germline CDR1 SNHLY, CDR2 FYNNEI. The CDR3 bases are TGTGTCAGTAGGGGGGGCAGGGATGAGCAGTTCTTC. Amino acid sequence: CVSRGGRDEQFF. Supplemented by reference TRBV2 and TRBJ2-1, the full variable domain reads EPEVTQTPSHQVTQMGQEVILRCVPISNHLYFYWYRQILGQKVEFLVSFYNNEISEKSEIFDDQFSVERPDGSNFTLKIRSTKLEDSAMYFCVSRGGRDEQFFGPGTRLTVL.

The rearrangement uses TRBV28 and TRBJ1-2; D might be TRBD1 (5 bases). The V gene's germline CDR1 is MDHEN and CDR2 SYDVKM. Trimming took 5 bases from V and 0 from J, leaving 13 bases between them. This CDR3 is built from 15 residues. The CDR3, as DNA: TGTGCCAGCAGTAACCCGGGACTGACTAACTATGGCTACACCTTC. Translating gives CASSNPGLTNYGYTF.

At least ten counts were recorded for this clone. The chain is built from TRBV20-1 and TRBJ2-3, with 7 bases fitting TRBD2. The trim removed 2 bases at V and 0 bases at J, leaving 11 bases unmatched. Germline assignment: CDR1 DFQATT and CDR2 SNEGSKA (reference sequence). This CDR3 has 17 amino acids. The CDR3 spells CSARLLGSSGSTDTQYF. Here the CDR3 DNA reads TGCAGTGCTAGACTCCTGGGATCTAGCGGAAGCACAGATACGCAGTATTTT.

The chain joins TRBV5-1 to TRBJ1-6; D is unresolved. CDR1 is SGHRS and CDR2 is YFSETQ in the germline V gene. The CDR3 has 16 amino acids. V shed 1 base and J shed 6 bases, with 14 bases lying between them. The CDR3 DNA reads as TGCGCCAGCAGCTTGTATGGTGATTCTGGTAATTCACCCCTCCACTTT. This gives the protein CASSLYGDSGNSPLHF.

This clone has a count of ten or more. A clone one base away is much larger, so this may be a read error. In the same sample, other DNA sequences code for this CDR3. V usage is TRBV28 and J usage is TRBJ2-2, with a possible D match to TRBD2 (5 bases). The CDR3 loop spans 15 amino acids. Germline CDR1 MDHEN, CDR2 SYDVKM. The CDR3 loop is CASSLLLPNTGELFF. The CDR3 DNA reads as TGTGCCAGCAGTCTTTTACTCCCAAACACCGGGGAGTTGTTTTTT.

This clone was seen many times. The chain uses TRBV3-1 and TRBJ2-2; maybe TRBD2 (6 bases). Trimming left V 3 bases short and J 4 bases short, with 15 bases between. The V gene's germline CDR1 is LGHDT and CDR2 YNNKEL (reference sequence). CDR3 length: 16 amino acids. The CDR3 reads CASSHRIADATGELFF. Written as DNA, the CDR3 is TGTGCCAGCAGCCACCGAATAGCGGATGCCACCGGGGAGCTGTTTTTT. Together with reference TRBV3-1 and TRBJ2-2, the CDR3 gives the full variable domain: DTAVSQTPKYLVTQMGNDKSIKCEQNLGHDTMYWYKQDSKKFLKIMFSYNNKELIINETVPNRFSPKSPDKAHLNLHINSLELGDSAVYFCASSHRIADATGELFFGEGSRLTVL.

In its sample, this clone was seen many times. V gene TRBV11-3 combines with J gene TRBJ1-1; D is undetermined. The germline gives CDR1 SGHNT, CDR2 YENEEA. Trimming removed 3 bases at V and 7 bases at J, with 6 bases between. The CDR3 has 11 residues. CDR3 sequence: CASSLGDEAFF. DNA for the CDR3: TGTGCCAGCAGCTTGGGAGATGAAGCTTTCTTT.

V and J are TRBV28 and TRBJ2-7; TRBD2 matches at 13 bases. The junction had 2 bases not matched to a gene; V was cut back by 5 bases and J by 1 base. The germline V gene encodes CDR1 MDHEN and CDR2 SYDVKM. CDR3 size: 15 residues. The CDR3 here is CASSRTSGGSYEQYF. CDR3 DNA sequence: TGTGCCAGCAGTCGGACTAGCGGGGGTTCCTACGAGCAGTACTTC.

The rearrangement joins TRBV6-1 to TRBJ1-5; no clear D. Trimming shortened V by 2 bases and J by 2 bases, and 10 bases separated the two germline ends. The CDR3 runs to 15 residues. Germline CDR1 MNHNS, CDR2 SASEGT. In nucleotides, the CDR3 is TGTGCCAGCAGTGAACGAGGGTGGGGCAATCAGCCCCAGCATTTT. Translation gives CASSERGWGNQPQHF.

This clone was observed many times. V is TRBV4-2 and J is TRBJ2-1; TRBD1 might be the D (6 bases). CDR3 length: 16 amino acids. CDR1 and CDR2 (germline): LGHNA, YNFKEQ. V shed 4 bases and J shed 10 bases, with 23 bases lying between them. As DNA, the CDR3 is TGTGCCAGCAGCCGGGGACCGGACAGTCTCTACGGGGAGCAGTTCTTC. It specifies CASSRGPDSLYGEQFF.

This clone has at least ten counts. The chain links TRBV4-1 to TRBJ2-2, with D hard to call. The CDR3 is 14 amino acids. Germline V CDR1 and CDR2: MGHRA, YSYEKL. V was pared by 2 bases and J by 1 base, with 5 bases between. CDR3 in DNA: TGCGCCAGCAGCCAATACAGGAACACCGGGGAGCTGTTTTTT. Amino acids: CASSQYRNTGELFF.

This clone occurred many times. This sequence joins TRBV9 and TRBJ2-7, with 7 bases lining up with TRBD2. The CDR3 has 15 amino acids. Germline-derived CDR1 and CDR2 are SGDLS and YYNGEE. The V gene end was trimmed by 1 base and the J gene end by 3 bases; junction bases not matched to a gene: 7. Here the CDR3 DNA reads TGTGCCAGCAGCGTAAACCCTAGCGGCAACTACGAGCAGTACTTC. It codes for CASSVNPSGNYEQYF.

The rearrangement links TRBV7-2 to TRBJ2-1; D remains unclear. This CDR3 spans 12 amino acids. Looked up from germline, CDR1 is SGHTA and CDR2 is FQGNSA. V shed 4 bases and J shed 10 bases, with 11 bases lying between them. CDR3 nucleotide sequence: TGTGCCAGCAGCTCCATCTACGGAGAGCAGTTCTTC. It translates to CASSSIYGEQFF.

This clone was seen ten or more times. The chain has TRBV10-1 and TRBJ2-1; D is perhaps TRBD2 (7 bases). The CDR3 loop spans 19 amino acids. Trimming cost V 0 bases and J 2 bases, with 20 bases left between them. Germline CDR1 reads WNHNN; CDR2 reads SYGVQD (reference sequence). This CDR3 is CASSESGIRGEGAYNEQFF. CDR3 sequence (DNA): TGCGCCAGCAGTGAGTCCGGGATAAGGGGGGAGGGGGCCTACAATGAGCAGTTCTTC.

In this sample, this clone is medium-sized. This chain joins TRBV11-3 and TRBJ2-7; 10 bases align to TRBD1. There are 16 residues in the CDR3. The germline CDR1 and CDR2 sequences are SGHNT and YENEEA. V lost 5 bases and J lost 2; bases outside the gene matches: 9. Here the CDR3 DNA reads TGTGCCAGCAGCCCAGGCCGACAGGGGGCGGCCTACGAGCAGTACTTC. It translates to CASSPGRQGAAYEQYF.

At least ten counts were recorded for this clone. V usage is TRBV18 and J usage is TRBJ1-1; D is unclear. The CDR3 consists of 12 residues. V lost 5 bases and J lost 1, with 5 bases in between. Germline CDR1 is KGHSH and CDR2 is LQKENI. For the CDR3, the DNA is TGTGCCAGCTCAACCAGGAACACTGAAGCTTTCTTT. Its protein product is CASSTRNTEAFF.

The chain uses TRBV18 and TRBJ2-3, with 11 bases aligning to TRBD1. The V segment lost 6 bases and the J segment 5 bases; nucleotides outside the gene matches: 13. Per germline, CDR1 KGHSH and CDR2 LQKENI. The CDR3 loop spans 17 amino acids. The CDR3 region is CASSPQTRGQGVDTQYF. The CDR3 bases are TGTGCCAGCTCGCCCCAGACCAGGGGACAGGGGGTAGATACGCAGTATTTT.

The CDR3 nucleotides are TGCGCCAGCAGCCCCAGAGGAGGGATCCACTACGAGCAGTACTTC. Amino acid sequence: CASSPRGGIHYEQYF. The chain couples TRBV4-1 to TRBJ2-7, with D perhaps matching TRBD2 (6 bases). The V gene's germline CDR1 is MGHRA and CDR2 YSYEKL. The CDR3 contains 15 residues. V was trimmed by 4 bases and J by 3 bases, leaving 16 bases between them.

As concerns this clone: A read error is possible here, since a much larger clone lies one base away. Other nucleotide sequences from this sample produce the same CDR3. The chain couples TRBV7-9 to TRBJ1-1; D is unclear. The CDR3 extends over 12 amino acids. Germline CDR1 SEHNR, CDR2 FQNEAQ (reference sequence). Between the trimmed V and J ends, which lost 5 bases and 7 bases, there was a span of 11 bases. CDR3: CASSLRTLEAFF. CDR3 nucleotide sequence: TGTGCCAGCAGCCTTCGGACTCTTGAAGCTTTCTTT.

This clone was seen ten or more times. The chain recombines TRBV3-1 with TRBJ1-2; no reliable D call. Germline values: CDR1 LGHDT, CDR2 YNNKEL (reference sequence). The CDR3 runs 14 residues. V was clipped by 7 bases and J by 3 bases, with 15 bases between them. The CDR3, as DNA: TGTGCCAGCAACTTCGGAGGACGAGACTATGGCTACACCTTC. Translated: CASNFGGRDYGYTF.

In its sample, this clone ranks as medium-sized. The chain has TRBV6-5 and TRBJ2-5; 11 positions match TRBD2. The junction had 5 bases not matched to a gene; V was cut back by 3 bases and J by 5 bases. Germline values: CDR1 MNHEY, CDR2 SVGAGI. The CDR3 is 15 amino acids. CDR3 region: CASSYASGRMETQYF. CDR3 coding DNA: TGTGCCAGCAGTTATGCTAGCGGGAGGATGGAGACCCAGTACTTC.

As concerns this clone: This may come from a read error, since a much larger clone is one base off. The chain joins TRBV7-2 to TRBJ1-1; unclear D gene. Trimming cost V 7 bases and J 11 bases, with 23 bases left between them. The germline V gene has CDR1 SGHTA and CDR2 FQGNSA. There are 14 residues in the CDR3. The CDR3 DNA sequence: TGTGCCAGCACCCCGCCCGGGTTTGGCACTGGGGCTTTCTTT. Residues: CASTPPGFGTGAFF.

This clone is deemed medium-sized. The rearrangement links TRBV12-3 or TRBV12-4 to TRBJ2-2; D is perhaps TRBD2 (6 bases). V shed 3 bases and J shed 6 bases, with 14 bases lying between them. The CDR3 runs 15 residues. The CDR3 region is CASSFGQGGAGELFF. The CDR3 bases are TGTGCCAGCAGTTTCGGGCAGGGCGGGGCCGGGGAGCTGTTTTTT.

This clone has more than one count but fewer than ten. The V and J genes are TRBV6-5 and TRBJ1-6; 11 bases match TRBD1. CDR1 MNHEY and CDR2 SVGAGI come from the germline V gene. The CDR3 has 18 residues. Germline trimming cut 6 bases from V and 0 bases from J; bases unmatched to any gene: 7. The CDR3 DNA reads as TGTGCCAGCAGCAAGGACAGGGGGCTTGGCTCCTATAATTCACCCCTCCACTTT. It codes for CASSKDRGLGSYNSPLHF.

This clone is labeled medium-sized. The genes are TRBV5-1 and TRBJ1-3, with D hard to call. CDR1 and CDR2 from the germline V gene are SGHRS and YFSETQ. The CDR3 runs to 14 residues. V was pared by 0 bases and J by 7 bases, with 11 bases between. CDR3 in DNA: TGCGCCAGCAGCTTGGAGGGAAACGGGAACACCATATATTTT. This encodes CASSLEGNGNTIYF.